The following is a T cell receptor beta chain sequence with its context. MiXCR, run by TCRdb on the 5' RACE reads, gives a single entry per CDR3 protein. This sample has about 78,000 distinct CDR3 sequences, with 8% found just once. V gave up 7 bases and J gave up 2 bases, with 12 bases separating them. The CDR3 is 12 amino acids. The germline V gene encodes CDR1 SQVTM and CDR2 ANQGSEA. This entry is derived from a study of spatial heterogeneity in lung cancer. Time point denoted: sample taken at primary tumor resection. The donor group consisted of 55 to 85 patients who had untreated, early-stage non-small cell lung cancer. Tumor, nontumor lung or frozen PBMC supplied whole RNA, sequenced without sorting.

The sequence was collected from a male donor with early-stage non-small cell lung cancer. The sample in question was PBMCs, obtained at surgery. This sequence joins TRBV29-1 and TRBJ2-7, with D tentatively TRBD1 (6 bases). CDR3 bases: TGCAGCGCACGGGACACCCCCTACGAGCAGTACTTC. Amino acids: CSARDTPYEQYF.